This T cell receptor (beta chain) was captured by sequencing in a study of T cell responses to AZD1222 COVID-19 vaccine. Whole-study findings and limits: White British ancestry dominated among donors, who included more females, and clonal diversity was possibly underestimated.

Profiled with immunoSEQ multiplex PCR; TCRdb holds only in-frame clones, not every one. Of some 95,000 clones in the sample, approximately 90% were seen once. Concerning this clone: Its matching antigen is unknown. Other DNA sequences in the sample encode the same CDR3.

Second-dose timings of about 4 or about 12 weeks were pooled. The specimen comprised peripheral blood, sampled 28 days after the second AZD1222 dose. The TCR sequence derives from an adult who received the AZD1222 COVID-19 vaccine.

CDR3 in DNA: TGTGCCAGCAGTTTACGGACAGGGAGGAATGAAAAACTGTTTTTT. It translates to CASSLRTGRNEKLFF. The rearrangement uses TRBV27 and TRBJ1-4; the match to TRBD1 covers 8 bases. CDR3 length: 15 residues. Germline trimming cut 2 bases from V and 5 bases from J; bases unmatched to any gene: 4. The germline CDR1 and CDR2 sequences are MNHEY and SMNVEV (reference sequence). Based on the CDR3 plus reference TRBV27 and TRBJ1-4, the full variable domain is EAQVTQNPRYLITVTGKKLTVTCSQNMNHEYMSWYRQDPGLGLRQIYYSMNVEVTDKGDVPEGYKVSRKEKRNFPLILESPSPNQTSLYFCASSLRTGRNEKLFFGSGTQLSVL.